This T cell receptor beta chain came from a study of blood T cell repertoires in COVID-19. At the level of the study: Material from acute and convalescent COVID-19 was sourced from the United States, Italy and Spain.

Original processing notes: The authors estimated nucleated cell counts from reference gene primer amplification. Profiled with immunoSEQ multiplex PCR; TCRdb holds only in-frame clones, not every one. Clone size and the V and J calls come from that table; the DNA yielded D and trimming. Among more than 85,000 clones listed, about 80% were seen once. This CDR3 is 16 amino acids long. Trimming took 1 base from V and 1 from J; bases not matched to a gene: 3. In germline, CDR1 is SGDLS, CDR2 YYNGEE. Sequenced input: peripheral blood. The rearrangement uses TRBV9 and TRBJ2-2; 8 bases are shared with TRBD1. The TCR originated in a man between 65 and 85 years old with acute or convalescent COVID-19. The CDR3 DNA reads as TGTGCCAGCAGCGTAAGGGACAGGCGGAACACCGGGGAGCTGTTTTTT. It translates to CASSVRDRRNTGELFF.